This T cell receptor (beta chain) derives from a study of blood T cells in healthy people across ages (dated by TCRdb to the mid-2010s). As for the study more broadly: Template switching captured roughly one uniquely barcoded TCR beta cDNA molecule per two T cells in model experiments. For two donors (one aged 18 to 29 and one aged 80 or older), the study analyzed two additional independent replicas of 1 million unique cDNA reads from the same blood draw. Using deep sequencing normalized with unique cDNA molecular identifiers, the study measured how TCR beta repertoire diversity changes with age. Four age groups were formed from the donors: young (average roughly 15 years), middle-aged (approximately 40), aged (approximately 60) and long-lived (roughly 88). The investigation overall reported the following: Observed TCR beta diversity per million T cells fell roughly linearly with age, and a significant reduction was already apparent by age around 39. Estimates of total diversity based on one million sequenced T cells were regarded as lower bounds and as underestimates. Since profiling was done on bulk unsorted PBMCs, naive and antigen-experienced compartments could not be conclusively compared. There was a strong correlation between observed TCR beta diversity and the percentage of naive T cells measured by flow cytometry. Because donor CMV infection status was unknown, age-related changes in expanded clonotypes were potentially confounded. Compared with the aged group, the long-lived group had more naive CD4+ T cells, fewer expanded clones and increased TCR diversity, a pattern suggesting age selection.

Donors were approximately 42 systemically healthy Caucasian individuals from Russia aged roughly 6 to 90 years. Each donor gave around 9 milliliters of peripheral blood, collected into EDTA-treated Vacutainer tubes. Ficoll-Paque density-gradient centrifugation was used to isolate PBMCs, with at least 6.5 million per sample. Trizol reagent was used to extract total RNA from PBMCs, with at least 5.5 micrograms per sample. The percentages of naive CD45RAhigh/CD27high T cells were determined by flow cytometry on a PBMC aliquot from every donor. Receptor libraries were prepared by 5' RACE. The sequencer was an Illumina HiSeq 2500. A second PCR of roughly 7 to 11 cycles was performed with a sample-barcoded 5' primer and a J-beta primer mix. A unique molecular identifier was introduced onto each TCR beta cDNA molecule by a template-switch 5' adaptor carrying 12 random nucleotides. Each sample yielded at least 3 million CDR3-containing paired-end reads. All of the RNA was converted into first-strand cDNA using the Mint cDNA synthesis kit, with a TRBC-specific oligonucleotide serving as the primer. All cDNA was treated with uracil-DNA glycosylase and then went through a first 18-cycle PCR with the universal primers M1SS and BC2_uni_R. The authors' pipeline ran thus. Normalization of each sample was performed by random selection of 1 million high-quality reads, each carrying a distinct molecular identifier. Instead of being binned into consensus sequences, reads that shared molecular identifiers were thrown out. MiTCR, set to a Q25 quality threshold and the strictest error-elimination algorithm, was used for CDR3 identification, clonotype clustering and error correction. Lower-bound total TCR beta diversity was estimated with a nonparametric unseen species model using Euler transformation. TCRdb reran the public reads through fastp at Q25 and MiXCR, keeping productive beta chains. Every CDR3 protein is listed once, alongside the most common genes and DNA of its rows. TCRdb's processing, not the authors', yielded these V and J calls. The sample data list more than 1,000,000 distinct CDR3 sequences, and less than 25% of these were observed just once. The ten largest clones represent about 0.72% of the sample.

This clonotype was observed a few times. Its antigen is still unknown. Nothing much larger sits one base from this clone, and base qualities are not available. Looking up the germline V gene yields CDR1 MNHEY and CDR2 SVGEGT. The CDR3 has 13 amino acids, counting the end cysteine and phenylalanine. This entry keeps only the CDR3 DNA: 39 bases, framed from base 1. V and J lose 0 bases and 5 bases, and a span of 5 bases separates them. The data also belong to a second study, concerning T cells of mothers and their children. That second publication adds: Nine systemically healthy Caucasian individuals, comprising three mothers and their six children, were included as donors. cDNA synthesis used all of the extracted RNA, with roughly 1.5 ug of RNA in each 15 ul reaction. Sample barcodes and 2-4 random nucleotides were added via the M1S primer in the second PCR. Over 8.5 million TCR beta CDR3 reads came from each mother, compared with around 3 million reads from each child. Thymic selection shapes the output of TCR recombination in a similar way in related and unrelated pairs, and inherited differences have a minor effect. Related mother-child pairs always showed normalized repertoire overlap that was slightly higher than in unrelated mother-child pairs, though the difference was never significant. With a sensitivity of approximately 100 clones per million clonotypes, no persistent microchimeric T cell clones were detected. Deep NGS was used in the study to compare the TCR beta repertoires of mothers and children and to look for features that separate related mother-child pairs from unrelated individuals. Mothers averaged about 37 +/- 4 years of age and children averaged about 10 +/- 4 years. After adapter ligation with NEBNext reagents, the libraries were sequenced on Illumina HiSeq 2000 with 100+100 nt paired-end reads. To prevent cross-contamination, the mother and child libraries were prepared one month apart and sequenced in separate runs. For each donor, somewhere between about 450,000 and 2,000,000 distinct TCR beta clonotypes were identified. Naive TCR beta clonotypes were estimated from low-frequency clonotypes matched to each donor's FACS-determined naive share, without sorting.

This clonotype was obtained from a girl aged 2 to 9 in good health. The V and J segments used are TRBV6-2 or TRBV6-3 and TRBJ2-1, with the D gene not confidently named. Source material: blood. The nucleotides read TGTGCCAGCAGTTACTCCCCACACAATGAGCAGTTCTTC. It translates to CASSYSPHNEQFF.